This T cell receptor (beta chain) came from a study of OX40 agonist ivuxolimab in advanced cancers. The V and J ends lost 7 bases and 1 base respectively, with 4 bases between them. The CDR3 sequence is 11 residues long. Germline V lookup: CDR1 LNHDA, CDR2 SQIVND (reference sequence). Only in-frame clones appear in the TCRdb table, and some are missing; sequencing was by immunoSEQ multiplex PCR. The data hold roughly 53,000 clones, with 70% to 90% observed a single time. This clone occurred once. The receptor comes from an adult with an advanced solid tumor such as melanoma, head and neck, liver or kidney cancer. Here the sequenced sample was CD4+ or CD8+ T cells sorted from blood, taken in a trial of the OX40 agonist ivuxolimab. This chain links TRBV19 with TRBJ1-1; no clear D. As DNA, the CDR3 is TGTGCCAGTACCCAGAACACTGAAGCTTTCTTT. It encodes CASTQNTEAFF.